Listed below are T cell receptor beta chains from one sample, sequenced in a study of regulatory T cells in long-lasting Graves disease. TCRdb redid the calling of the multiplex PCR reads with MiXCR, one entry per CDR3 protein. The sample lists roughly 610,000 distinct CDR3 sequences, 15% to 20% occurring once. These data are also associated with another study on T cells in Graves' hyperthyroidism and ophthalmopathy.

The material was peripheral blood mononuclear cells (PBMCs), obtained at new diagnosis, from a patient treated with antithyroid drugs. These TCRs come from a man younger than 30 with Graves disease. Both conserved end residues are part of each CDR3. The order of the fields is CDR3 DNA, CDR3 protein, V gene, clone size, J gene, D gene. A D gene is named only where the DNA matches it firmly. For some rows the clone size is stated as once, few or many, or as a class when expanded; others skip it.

CDR3 DNA: TGTGCCAGCAGCTCGGAGGGGTGGGGAGAGGGCAATCAGCCCCAGCATTTT; CDR3 protein: CASSSEGWGEGNQPQHF; V gene: TRBV7-9; clone size: NA; J gene: TRBJ1-5; D gene: NA
CDR3 DNA: TGTGCCAGCAGTTTATGGTTTGGCGGGGGGTCCTACGAGCAGTACTTC; CDR3 protein: CASSLWFGGGSYEQYF; V gene: TRBV27; clone size: NA; J gene: TRBJ2-7; D gene: TRBD2
CDR3 DNA: TGCGCCAGCAGCCAAGAGCGGGGTGATACGCAGTATTTT; CDR3 protein: CASSQERGDTQYF; V gene: TRBV4-1; clone size: NA; J gene: TRBJ2-3; D gene: NA
CDR3 DNA: TGCGCCAGCAGCCAAGATCCTGAAACCCCTTTCTTT; CDR3 protein: CASSQDPETPFF; V gene: TRBV4-1; clone size: few; J gene: TRBJ1-1; D gene: NA
CDR3 DNA: TGTGCCAGTATGGAATTCGGGCAGCCTCCAGCTAATGAAAAACTGTTTTTT; CDR3 protein: CASMEFGQPPANEKLFF; V gene: TRBV19; clone size: NA; J gene: TRBJ1-4; D gene: NA
CDR3 DNA: TGTGCCATCAGTGAGTCAGAGGGGGTGAACTACGAGCAGTACTTC; CDR3 protein: CAISESEGVNYEQYF; V gene: TRBV10-3; clone size: few; J gene: TRBJ2-7; D gene: NA
CDR3 DNA: TGTGCCAGCAGCTTAACTCAGAACACTGAGCAGTTCTTC; CDR3 protein: CASSLTQNTEQFF; V gene: TRBV11-2; clone size: many; J gene: TRBJ2-1; D gene: NA
CDR3 DNA: TGTGCAGCCGGGGACACCGCTTCACCCCAGTACTTC; CDR3 protein: CAAGDTASPQYF; V gene: TRBV19; clone size: few; J gene: TRBJ2-5; D gene: NA
CDR3 DNA: TGTGCCAGCAGCACCACCCGGGCTAGCGGGAGGGGAGAGCAGTACTTC; CDR3 protein: CASSTTRASGRGEQYF; V gene: TRBV12-3/TRBV12-4; clone size: many; J gene: TRBJ2-7; D gene: TRBD2
CDR3 DNA: TGCGCCAGCAAAGTGGGGACAGGGTATGACGAGCAGTACTTC; CDR3 protein: CASKVGTGYDEQYF; V gene: TRBV5-1; clone size: few; J gene: TRBJ2-7; D gene: TRBD1
CDR3 DNA: TGTGCCAGCAGCCGCCGGATGGGCGGAGGGAGCTCCTACAATGAGCAGTTCTTC; CDR3 protein: CASSRRMGGGSSYNEQFF; V gene: TRBV5-5; clone size: many; J gene: TRBJ2-1; D gene: NA
CDR3 DNA: TGTGCCAGCAGTCCAGACAGGGCGGCTAGCGGGAGGTACGAGCAGTACTTC; CDR3 protein: CASSPDRAASGRYEQYF; V gene: TRBV2; clone size: few; J gene: TRBJ2-7; D gene: TRBD2
CDR3 DNA: TGTGCCAGCAGAGAAACAGGTATGATTGACAATGAGCAGTTCTTC; CDR3 protein: CASRETGMIDNEQFF; V gene: TRBV2; clone size: many; J gene: TRBJ2-1; D gene: NA
CDR3 DNA: TGCAGTGCTTTATGGAGCACTGAAGCTTTCTTT; CDR3 protein: CSALWSTEAFF; V gene: TRBV20-1; clone size: many; J gene: TRBJ1-1; D gene: NA
CDR3 DNA: TGTGCCTGGGAAAGACAGGGGAACACTGAAGCTTTCTTT; CDR3 protein: CAWERQGNTEAFF; V gene: TRBV30; clone size: many; J gene: TRBJ1-1; D gene: TRBD1
CDR3 DNA: TGTGCCAGCAGTCATCCAAGGGGTAGGGGCTCTATAGACACTGAAGCTTTCTTT; CDR3 protein: CASSHPRGRGSIDTEAFF; V gene: TRBV2; clone size: NA; J gene: TRBJ1-1; D gene: NA
CDR3 DNA: TGCAGTGCTAGATTCGCTAGCGGGAGGGCCGGGTACGAGCAGTACTTC; CDR3 protein: CSARFASGRAGYEQYF; V gene: TRBV20-1; clone size: few; J gene: TRBJ2-7; D gene: TRBD2
CDR3 DNA: TGTGCCAGCAGCCCCCGGGACAGGGGGCGCGGCACAGATACGCAGTATTTT; CDR3 protein: CASSPRDRGRGTDTQYF; V gene: TRBV7-9; clone size: many; J gene: TRBJ2-3; D gene: TRBD1
CDR3 DNA: TGTGCCAGCAGCTTGGCAGGACAGTTAGACGAGCAGTACTTC; CDR3 protein: CASSLAGQLDEQYF; V gene: TRBV7-9; clone size: NA; J gene: TRBJ2-7; D gene: NA
CDR3 DNA: TGTGCCAGCAGTTTTTATAGCCGTTTTATAGCAGAGCTCGGGAAGAACACCGGGGAGCTGTTTTTT; CDR3 protein: CASSFYSRFIAELGKNTGELFF; V gene: TRBV13; clone size: many; J gene: TRBJ2-2; D gene: NA
CDR3 DNA: TGTGCCACCAGCGGACGAACGACAGAGACCTACGAGCAGTACTTC; CDR3 protein: CATSGRTTETYEQYF; V gene: TRBV15; clone size: NA; J gene: TRBJ2-7; D gene: NA
CDR3 DNA: TGCGCCAGCAGTGAGCAGGGCGGGAGACGGAATGAGCAGTTCTTC; CDR3 protein: CASSEQGGRRNEQFF; V gene: TRBV10-1; clone size: NA; J gene: TRBJ2-1; D gene: TRBD2
CDR3 DNA: TGTGCCAGCAGCTTAGAAGCCGAGGTCAGCGAATTACTCTTC; CDR3 protein: CASSLEAEVSELLF; V gene: TRBV7-6; clone size: few; J gene: TRBJ2-1; D gene: NA
CDR3 DNA: TGTGCCAGCAGCCCGACAGGGGCCTCCTACGAGCAGTACTTC; CDR3 protein: CASSPTGASYEQYF; V gene: TRBV12-3/TRBV12-4; clone size: many; J gene: TRBJ2-7; D gene: TRBD1
CDR3 DNA: TGTGCCAGCAGTCAGGGAGGCTACACCTTC; CDR3 protein: CASSQGGYTF; V gene: TRBV28; clone size: many; J gene: TRBJ1-2; D gene: NA
CDR3 DNA: TGCAGTGCTAGAGTCGGTATACTAAGACCCCTCCACTTT; CDR3 protein: CSARVGILRPLHF; V gene: TRBV20-1; clone size: NA; J gene: TRBJ1-6; D gene: NA
CDR3 DNA: TGTGCTAGTGGTTTGAAGACCCAGTACTTC; CDR3 protein: CASGLKTQYF; V gene: TRBV12-5; clone size: NA; J gene: TRBJ2-5; D gene: NA
CDR3 DNA: TGTGCCAGCAGCCGACGACAGGGTGGCAATGAGCAGTTCTTC; CDR3 protein: CASSRRQGGNEQFF; V gene: TRBV6-1; clone size: NA; J gene: TRBJ2-1; D gene: TRBD1